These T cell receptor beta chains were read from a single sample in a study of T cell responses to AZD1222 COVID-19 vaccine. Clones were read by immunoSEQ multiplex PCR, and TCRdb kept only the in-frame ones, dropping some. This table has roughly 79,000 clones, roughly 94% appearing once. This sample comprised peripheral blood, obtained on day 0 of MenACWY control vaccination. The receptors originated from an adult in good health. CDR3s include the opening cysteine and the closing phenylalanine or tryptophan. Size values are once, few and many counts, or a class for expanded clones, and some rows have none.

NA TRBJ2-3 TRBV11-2 CASSLGTSGSTDTQYF
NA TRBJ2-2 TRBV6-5 CASKGGAGYTGELFF
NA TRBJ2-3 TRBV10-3 CAITSGGAGGTDTQYF
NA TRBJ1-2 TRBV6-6 CASSYTRALEEGYTF
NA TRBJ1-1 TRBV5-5 CASSFEQGVHTEAFF
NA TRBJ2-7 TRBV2 CASTPRGALSYEQYF
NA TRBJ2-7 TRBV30 CAWSVGWGLRVEQYF
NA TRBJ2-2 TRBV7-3 CASSLGTGNTGELFF
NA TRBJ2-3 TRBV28 CASSLSAGGDTDTQYF
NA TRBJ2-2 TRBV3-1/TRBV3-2 CASSSPGLAGTGELFF
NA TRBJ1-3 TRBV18 CASSPLTQGSSGNTIYF
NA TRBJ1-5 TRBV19 CASTDRGFFQPQHF
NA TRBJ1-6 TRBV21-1 CASTPDYSSYNSPLHF
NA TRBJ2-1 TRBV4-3 CASSQESVAEYNEQFF
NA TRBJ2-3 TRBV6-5 CASSHGWTDTQYF
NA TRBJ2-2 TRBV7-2 CASSLTSGSPNTGELFF
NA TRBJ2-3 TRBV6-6 CASSPTTAGVVDTQYF
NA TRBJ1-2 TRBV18 CASSPTGGLTSNYGYTF
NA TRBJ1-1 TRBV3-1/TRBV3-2 CASSQGTRNTEAFF
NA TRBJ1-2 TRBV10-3 CAISGQQGQGYTF
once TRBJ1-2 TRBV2 CASKPEGKSDGYTF
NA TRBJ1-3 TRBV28 CASSHNYPRGSGNTIYF
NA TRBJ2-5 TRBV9 CASSVFGVPQETQYF
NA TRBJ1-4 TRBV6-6 CASSYSTGATNEKLFF
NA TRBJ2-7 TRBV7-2 CASSTAPRQSSSSYEQYF
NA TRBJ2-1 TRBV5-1 CASSLTGLAGLLSYNEQFF
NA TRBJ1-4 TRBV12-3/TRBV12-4 CASSSLREKLFF
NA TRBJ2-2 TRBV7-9 CASIEGANTGELFF
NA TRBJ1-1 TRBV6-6 CAGGGGVRTEAFF
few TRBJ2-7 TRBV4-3 CASSQDRGGPYEQYF
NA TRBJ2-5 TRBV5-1 CASSPGTVGDQETQYF
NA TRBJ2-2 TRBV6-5 CASSSGQDNTGELFF
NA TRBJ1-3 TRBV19 CASSAGTASGNTIYF
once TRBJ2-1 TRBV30 CAWSASGGREQFF
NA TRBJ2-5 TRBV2 CASSERGTKETQYF
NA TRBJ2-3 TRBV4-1 CASSQEGMGLVTDTQYF
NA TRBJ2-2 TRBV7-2 CASSSGLAGALHTGELFF
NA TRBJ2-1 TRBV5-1 CASCSIPTGGDEQFF
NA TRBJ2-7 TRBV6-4 CASRPCGQSYEQYF
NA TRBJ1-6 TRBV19 CASSSRHKSPLHF
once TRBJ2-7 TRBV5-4 CASSSSGGISYEQYF
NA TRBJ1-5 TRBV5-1 CASSPGEGGNQPQHF
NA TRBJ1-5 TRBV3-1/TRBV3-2 CASSQGQADNQPQHF
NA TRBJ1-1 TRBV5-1 CASSADIRREAFF
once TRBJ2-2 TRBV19 CASSPTGFGELFF
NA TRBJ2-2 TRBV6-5 CASSGSGVGTGELFF
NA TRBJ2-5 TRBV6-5 CASSRQGRRRETQYF
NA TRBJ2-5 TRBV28 CASSLLSGRARETQYF
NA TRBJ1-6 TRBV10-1 CASSDRNNSPLHF
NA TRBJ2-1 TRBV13 CASSLRGGGYNEQFF
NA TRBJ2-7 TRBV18 CASSPDRGRGYEQYF
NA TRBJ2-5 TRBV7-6 CASSLEAGTQYF
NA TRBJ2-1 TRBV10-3 CAISDPSGSGNEQFF
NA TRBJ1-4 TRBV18 CASSPGSAGEKLFF
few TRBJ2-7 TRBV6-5 CASSYSQGNSYEQYF
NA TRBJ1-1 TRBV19 CASSLDRAGNTEAFF
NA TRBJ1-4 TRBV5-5 CASSDAQGAGEKLFF
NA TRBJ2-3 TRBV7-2 CASSLGAGTLVDTQYF
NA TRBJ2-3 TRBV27 CASSLLAGVTDTQYF
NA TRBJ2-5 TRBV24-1 CATSEGLAGETQYF